This TCR beta chain was identified during a study of cytomegalovirus exposure and HLA in healthy donors. Study-level results: Excluded were some V segments that proved indistinguishable, including TRBV6-2 and TRBV6-3. A few of the chains that were CMV-associated were confirmed in vitro to be specific for CMV antigens. An analysis was carried out later, and it reportedly showed fewer N-insertions in an Asian-associated ancestry cluster than the roughly 700-donor mean. Later analysis suggested links between common viral pathogens and several top significant clusters.

CDR3 length equals 13 residues. Per germline, CDR1 SGHTA and CDR2 FQGNSA. Trimming took 0 bases from V and 5 from J, leaving 7 bases between them. This PCR relied on a set of 60 Vbeta primers and 13 Jbeta primers. The table came from immunoSEQ multiplex PCR; TCRdb's copy has only in-frame clones and leaves some out. The table shows 150,000 to 200,000 clones, with 84% occurring only once. A word on this clone: Its antigen is unidentified.

V gene TRBV7-2 combines with J gene TRBJ1-1, with unresolved D. The sample comprised PBMCs. The receptor comes from a man aged 25-45 years in good health and CMV-seronegative. The CDR3 DNA reads as TGTGCCAGCAGCTTAGCGAAGAGGACTGAAGCTTTCTTT. This gives the protein CASSLAKRTEAFF.